A selection of T cell receptor beta chains follows, all from one sample in a study of blood T cell repertoires in COVID-19. Data came from immunoSEQ multiplex PCR; TCRdb stores just in-frame clones and leaves some out. The table includes around 88,000 clones, around 85% detected once. Sequencing was done on a sample of peripheral blood. The receptors stem from a man aged 60 to 75 with acute or convalescent COVID-19. CDR3s include the opening cysteine and the closing phenylalanine or tryptophan. Each record gives: J gene, D gene, V gene, clone size, CDR3 protein, CDR3 DNA. A D gene is named only where the DNA matches it firmly. Rows give clone size only sometimes, using once, few, many, or a class for an expanded clone.

J gene: TRBJ1-5
D gene: .
V gene: TRBV7-2
clone size: .
CDR3 protein: CASSSYDGFNQPQHF
CDR3 DNA: TGTGCCAGCAGCTCCTATGATGGTTTCAATCAGCCCCAGCATTTT

J gene: TRBJ1-6
D gene: TRBD1
V gene: TRBV3-1/TRBV3-2
clone size: once
CDR3 protein: CASSQRDSYNSPLHF
CDR3 DNA: TGTGCCAGCAGCCAAAGGGACAGTTATAATTCACCCCTCCACTTT

J gene: TRBJ2-2
D gene: .
V gene: TRBV2
clone size: few
CDR3 protein: CASSDRGVRTGELFF
CDR3 DNA: TGTGCCAGCAGTGACAGGGGAGTACGGACCGGGGAGCTGTTTTTT

J gene: TRBJ2-1
D gene: .
V gene: TRBV29-1
clone size: .
CDR3 protein: CSVGWGGLSEQFF
CDR3 DNA: TGCAGCGTTGGTTGGGGGGGCCTCAGTGAGCAGTTCTTC

J gene: TRBJ1-2
D gene: TRBD1
V gene: TRBV28
clone size: .
CDR3 protein: CASSLRTYGQGDNYGYTF
CDR3 DNA: TGTGCCAGCAGTTTACGCACTTACGGACAGGGTGATAACTATGGCTACACCTTC

J gene: TRBJ1-5
D gene: TRBD1
V gene: TRBV6-6
clone size: .
CDR3 protein: CASIDDREYSNQPQHF
CDR3 DNA: TGTGCCAGCATCGATGACAGGGAATATAGCAATCAGCCCCAGCATTTT

J gene: TRBJ1-4
D gene: TRBD1
V gene: TRBV6-4
clone size: .
CDR3 protein: CASSETGGGDEKLFF
CDR3 DNA: TGTGCCAGCAGTGAAACAGGGGGGGGCGATGAAAAACTGTTTTTT

J gene: TRBJ1-5
D gene: TRBD1
V gene: TRBV30
clone size: once
CDR3 protein: CAWSTGGQQPQHF
CDR3 DNA: TGTGCCTGGAGTACAGGGGGGCAACAGCCCCAGCATTTT

J gene: TRBJ2-3
D gene: TRBD2
V gene: TRBV4-1
clone size: .
CDR3 protein: CASRTGQVVREGKLFTDTQYF
CDR3 DNA: TGCGCCAGCAGGACCGGCCAGGTCGTTAGGGAGGGCAAACTGTTCACAGATACGCAGTATTTT

J gene: TRBJ2-2
D gene: TRBD2
V gene: TRBV29-1
clone size: .
CDR3 protein: CSVKRGRNTGELFF
CDR3 DNA: TGCAGCGTTAAGCGCGGGAGGAACACCGGGGAGCTGTTTTTT

J gene: TRBJ2-1
D gene: TRBD2
V gene: TRBV7-3
clone size: once
CDR3 protein: CASSSGTSGSFGEQFF
CDR3 DNA: TGTGCCAGCAGCTCCGGGACTAGCGGGAGTTTCGGAGAGCAGTTCTTC

J gene: TRBJ2-7
D gene: TRBD2
V gene: TRBV9
clone size: .
CDR3 protein: CASSPRNSGRANYEQYF
CDR3 DNA: TGTGCCAGCAGTCCCCGGAATAGCGGGAGGGCCAACTACGAGCAGTACTTC

J gene: TRBJ2-5
D gene: TRBD1
V gene: TRBV7-8
clone size: .
CDR3 protein: CASSVGTVQETQYF
CDR3 DNA: TGTGCCAGCAGCGTAGGGACAGTACAAGAGACCCAGTACTTC

J gene: TRBJ2-5
D gene: .
V gene: TRBV6-2/TRBV6-3
clone size: .
CDR3 protein: CASSYSAGSGETQYF
CDR3 DNA: TGTGCCAGCAGTTACTCGGCGGGGTCGGGGGAGACCCAGTACTTC

J gene: TRBJ2-1
D gene: .
V gene: TRBV18
clone size: .
CDR3 protein: CASSLFTITGIGSYNEQFF
CDR3 DNA: TGTGCCAGCTCCCTCTTCACCATCACGGGAATAGGCTCCTACAATGAGCAGTTCTTC

J gene: TRBJ2-7
D gene: .
V gene: TRBV3-1/TRBV3-2
clone size: .
CDR3 protein: CASSQVTYEQYF
CDR3 DNA: TGTGCCAGCAGCCAAGTTACCTACGAGCAGTACTTC

J gene: TRBJ2-1
D gene: .
V gene: TRBV21-1
clone size: .
CDR3 protein: CASRPGQGDGYNEQFF
CDR3 DNA: TGTGCCAGCAGGCCCGGACAGGGAGACGGATACAATGAGCAGTTCTTC

J gene: TRBJ2-7
D gene: .
V gene: TRBV27
clone size: .
CDR3 protein: CASSLSAGTYEQYF
CDR3 DNA: TGTGCCAGCAGTTTATCCGCAGGGACCTACGAGCAGTACTTC

J gene: TRBJ2-1
D gene: .
V gene: TRBV6-5
clone size: .
CDR3 protein: CASRSSEYNEQFF
CDR3 DNA: TGTGCCAGCCGCTCTAGCGAATACAATGAGCAGTTCTTC

J gene: TRBJ1-1
D gene: .
V gene: TRBV14
clone size: .
CDR3 protein: CASRGGRQGRTEAFF
CDR3 DNA: TGTGCCAGCAGAGGCGGCCGTCAGGGGCGGACTGAAGCTTTCTTT

J gene: TRBJ2-3
D gene: .
V gene: TRBV11-3
clone size: .
CDR3 protein: CASSSRGTDTQYF
CDR3 DNA: TGTGCCAGCAGCTCGCGGGGCACAGATACGCAGTATTTT

J gene: TRBJ2-7
D gene: .
V gene: TRBV10-2
clone size: .
CDR3 protein: CASKDSIYEQYF
CDR3 DNA: TGCGCCAGCAAGGACAGTATCTACGAGCAGTACTTC

J gene: TRBJ1-5
D gene: .
V gene: TRBV19
clone size: .
CDR3 protein: CASSMSRGDNQPQHF
CDR3 DNA: TGTGCCAGTAGTATGTCTCGGGGGGATAATCAGCCCCAGCATTTT

J gene: TRBJ2-1
D gene: .
V gene: TRBV9
clone size: .
CDR3 protein: CASSVVGSSYNEQFF
CDR3 DNA: TGTGCCAGCAGCGTAGTGGGGAGCTCCTACAATGAGCAGTTCTTC

J gene: TRBJ2-3
D gene: TRBD2
V gene: TRBV18
clone size: .
CDR3 protein: CASSPKGTSGRAANTQYF
CDR3 DNA: TGTGCCAGCTCACCAAAAGGGACTAGCGGGAGGGCCGCTAATACGCAGTATTTT

J gene: TRBJ1-2
D gene: .
V gene: TRBV2
clone size: .
CDR3 protein: CASTEDQGTYGYTF
CDR3 DNA: TGTGCCAGCACCGAGGATCAGGGAACCTATGGCTACACCTTC

J gene: TRBJ1-5
D gene: TRBD1
V gene: TRBV30
clone size: .
CDR3 protein: CAWSMTGTYQPQHF
CDR3 DNA: TGTGCCTGGAGTATGACAGGGACCTATCAGCCCCAGCATTTT